The 22 T cell receptor beta chains given below trace back to one sample, sequenced in a study of regulatory T cells in long-lasting Graves disease. The TCR beta library used iRepertoire HTBI primers with Arm-PCR amplification of CDR3. Each CDR3 protein gets one entry after TCRdb re-called the multiplex PCR reads with MiXCR. The sample has 350,000 to 500,000 distinct CDR3 sequences; approximately 14% are singletons. Described time point: newly diagnosed GD, antithyroid drugs for less than 3 months. The authors made the TCR library using RNA they extracted from PBMCs. These records were also assigned to another study, of T cells in Graves' hyperthyroidism and ophthalmopathy.

Sequenced material: peripheral blood mononuclear cells (PBMCs), taken at new diagnosis, from a patient treated with antithyroid drugs. These receptors all stem from a woman in her 50s with Graves disease.

The gene calls are TRBV9 and TRBJ2-2, with TRBD2 matching 9 bases. Germline CDR1 is SGDLS and CDR2 is YYNGEE. The CDR3 consists of 17 residues. With V trimmed by 7 bases and J by 5 bases, 15 bases remained unmatched. CDR3 DNA sequence: TGTGCCAGCCCGATGAAGTGCGGGAGGGCCGAGACCGGGGAGCTGTTTTTT. Its translation: CASPMKCGRAETGELFF.

The rearrangement uses TRBV29-1 and TRBJ2-3; TRBD2 matches 11 bases. The CDR3 consists of 16 residues. The ends lost 6 bases at V and 2 bases at J; junction bases unmatched: 10. CDR1 and CDR2 from the germline V gene are SQVTM and ANQGSEA. The CDR3 protein is CSVVRGLAGHTDTQYF. CDR3 in DNA: TGCAGCGTCGTACGCGGACTAGCGGGCCACACAGATACGCAGTATTTT.

This clonotype was detected many times. This chain connects TRBV12-3 or TRBV12-4 to TRBJ2-2; 9 nucleotides agree with TRBD2. The ends lost 2 bases at V and 4 bases at J; junction bases unmatched: 20. This CDR3 comprises 21 residues. The CDR3 DNA follows: TGTGCCAGCAGTTTAAGCGCTAGCGGGACCGGCACTCCCATCATCACCGGGGAGCTGTTTTTT. It codes for CASSLSASGTGTPIITGELFF.

This rearrangement joins TRBV4-1 to TRBJ2-1; TRBD2 matches 7 bases. This CDR3 is 15 amino acids long. The J segment lost 3 bases and the V segment lost 6 bases, leaving 8 bases of the junction unmatched. Germline CDR1 is MGHRA and CDR2 is YSYEKL. The CDR3 loop reads CASRWGGSSYNEQFF. The CDR3 DNA reads TGCGCCAGCAGATGGGGCGGGAGCAGCTACAATGAGCAGTTCTTC.

This clonotype was recorded a few times. The genes are TRBV19 and TRBJ1-4; 10 bases line up with TRBD1. Looked up from germline, CDR1 is LNHDA and CDR2 is SQIVND (reference sequence). The V segment lost 7 bases and the J segment 3 bases; nucleotides outside the gene matches: 5. This CDR3 is 15 amino acids long. In DNA form, the CDR3 reads TGTGCCAGTACCTCCGGGACAGGGGCTAATGAAAAACTGTTTTTT. Translation gives CASTSGTGANEKLFF.

The rearrangement joins TRBV25-1 to TRBJ1-1, with a possible D match to TRBD1 (5 bases). CDR1 is MGHDK and CDR2 is SYGVNS in the germline V gene. Trimming left V 8 bases short and J 4 bases short, with 11 bases between. The CDR3 loop spans 12 amino acids. In DNA form, the CDR3 reads TGTGCCAGCCGCGAGGGGAGCACTGAAGCTTTCTTT. This gives the protein CASREGSTEAFF.

This clonotype was counted at least ten times. Here the CDR3 reads CASSLSRGMNYGYTF. Written as DNA, the CDR3 is TGTGCCAGCAGTTTGTCCAGGGGGATGAACTATGGCTACACCTTC. V and J are TRBV27 and TRBJ1-2; 7 nucleotides match TRBD1. With 3 bases clipped from V and 2 bases from J, the junction kept 6 bases outside the gene matches. Germline CDR1 reads MNHEY; CDR2 reads SMNVEV (reference sequence). CDR3 length: 15 amino acids.

This clonotype came up many times. The genes are TRBV18 and TRBJ2-7; 10 bases are shared with TRBD2. After removal of 0 bases from V and 4 bases from J, the junction contained 3 bases not matched to a gene. This CDR3 is built from 15 residues. CDR1 is KGHSH, CDR2 LQKENI, per germline. CDR3 sequence (DNA): TGTGCCAGCTCACCACCGGCTAGCGGGAGTTACGAGCAGTACTTC. Its protein product is CASSPPASGSYEQYF. Combining the CDR3 with reference TRBV18 and TRBJ2-7 gives the whole variable domain NAGVMQNPRHLVRRRGQEARLRCSPMKGHSHVYWYRQLPEEGLKFMVYLQKENIIDESGMPKERFSAEFPKEGPSILRIQQVVRGDSAAYFCASSPPASGSYEQYFGPGTRLTVT.

As to this clonotype: This clone may be a read error of a much larger clone one base away. The chain uses TRBV7-3 and TRBJ2-1; TRBD2 agrees at 7 bases. The CDR3 is 20 residues long. Germline V gene sequence: CDR1 SGHTA, CDR2 FQGTGA. The CDR3 loop is CASSLTFGTAGALPYYEQFF. In DNA form, the CDR3 reads TGTGCCAGCAGCTTAACGTTCGGGACTGCGGGAGCTCTCCCCTACTATGAGCAGTTCTTC.

Many counts were recorded for this clonotype. This chain joins TRBV7-6 and TRBJ2-1, with D possibly matching TRBD1 (6 bases). Trimming pared 1 base from V and 7 bases from J, leaving 32 bases between. Germline CDR1 SGHVS, CDR2 FNYEAQ. The CDR3 is 21 amino acids. Here the CDR3 DNA reads TGTGCCAGCAGCTTAGTATCCGCCAGGGTCCCGAGGTTGGGGGCCCAAAATGAGCAGTTCTTC. Protein sequence: CASSLVSARVPRLGAQNEQFF. Looking up the rest from reference TRBV7-6 and TRBJ2-1 gives the full variable domain: GAGVSQSPRYKVTKRGQDVALRCDPISGHVSLYWYRQALGQGPEFLTYFNYEAQQDKSGLPNDRFSAERPEGSISTLTIQRTEQRDSAMYRCASSLVSARVPRLGAQNEQFFGPGTRLTVL.

This clonotype was counted ten times or more. The chain recombines TRBV7-8 with TRBJ2-3, with 7 positions matching TRBD1. Germline loops: CDR1 SGHVS, CDR2 FQNEAQ. The CDR3 contains 14 residues. V shed 5 bases, J shed 2 bases, and the junction held 4 bases outside the gene matches. The chain's CDR3 is CASSETGITDTQYF. The CDR3 DNA follows: TGTGCCAGCAGCGAGACAGGGATCACAGATACGCAGTATTTT.

This clonotype was counted at least ten times. The chain employs TRBV9 and TRBJ2-3; 8 bases map to TRBD2. The germline gives CDR1 SGDLS, CDR2 YYNGEE. The CDR3 runs to 17 residues. V shed 2 bases and J 4 bases; nucleotides not matched to a gene: 12. The CDR3 here is CASSVSPAAGDADTQYF. The CDR3 bases are TGTGCCAGCAGCGTCAGTCCTGCAGCGGGAGACGCAGATACGCAGTATTTT.

This clonotype was counted at least ten times. V and J are TRBV9 and TRBJ2-5; D perhaps matches TRBD1 (5 bases). The germline CDR1 and CDR2 sequences are SGDLS and YYNGEE. This CDR3 spans 15 amino acids. Trimming removed 0 bases from V and 1 base from J, with 10 bases in between. CDR3 region: CASSVGTRFQETQYF. The CDR3 coding sequence is TGTGCCAGCAGCGTAGGGACACGGTTCCAAGAGACCCAGTACTTC. The full variable domain, rest sourced from reference TRBV9 and TRBJ2-5, is DSGVTQTPKHLITATGQRVTLRCSPRSGDLSVYWYQQSLDQGLQFLIQYYNGEERAKGNILERFSAQQFPDLHSELNLSSLELGDSALYFCASSVGTRFQETQYFGPGTRLLVL.

The chain recombines TRBV24-1 with TRBJ2-3; TRBD2 matches 8 bases. Germline V gene data show CDR1 as KGHDR and CDR2 as SFDVKD. V lost 3 bases to trimming and J lost 0 bases; unmatched junction nucleotides: 7. This CDR3 is built from 17 residues. The CDR3: CATSDPVGLASTDTQYF. Written as DNA, the CDR3 is TGTGCCACCAGTGATCCCGTCGGACTAGCTAGCACAGATACGCAGTATTTT.

This clonotype was picked up many times. V gene TRBV2 combines with J gene TRBJ2-7, with 7 bases fitting TRBD1. V dropped 8 bases and J dropped 5; count of bases not matched to a gene: 12. Germline V gene data show CDR1 as SNHLY and CDR2 as FYNNEI. The CDR3 extends over 14 amino acids. CDR3 nucleotide sequence: TGTGCCAGCCGAGGAGACAGGGTAATGAACGAGCAGTACTTC. Translated, it gives CASRGDRVMNEQYF.

This clonotype was observed a handful of times. The chain carries TRBV13 and TRBJ1-3; tentatively, D is TRBD1 (6 bases). Deletions cut 0 bases from V and 1 base from J, with 16 bases between. Germline lookup yields CDR1 PRHDT and CDR2 FYEKMQ (reference sequence). The CDR3 is made up of 18 amino acids. The CDR3 spells CASSLGGGRAGSGNTIYF. CDR3 in DNA: TGTGCCAGCAGCTTAGGGGGGGGCCGAGCTGGATCTGGAAACACCATATATTTT.

The sample holds many counts of this clonotype. V is TRBV11-2 and J is TRBJ2-7, with 9 bases lining up with TRBD1. Per the germline V gene, CDR1 is SGHAT and CDR2 is FQNNGV. The CDR3 totals 14 residues. The V segment lost 3 bases and the J segment 3 bases; nucleotides outside the gene matches: 3. The CDR3, as DNA: TGTGCCAGCAGCTTGGGACAGGGTTACTACGAGCAGTACTTC. This codes for CASSLGQGYYEQYF.

This clonotype showed up many times. The gene calls are TRBV13 and TRBJ2-3; 8 bases fit TRBD2. V shed 6 bases, J shed 0 bases, and the junction held 8 bases outside the gene matches. The CDR3 is made up of 16 amino acids. Germline V CDR1 and CDR2: PRHDT, FYEKMQ (reference sequence). CDR3 in amino acids: CASRSERESSTDTQYF. CDR3 bases: TGTGCCAGCAGATCAGAGCGGGAGTCAAGCACAGATACGCAGTATTTT.

This clonotype has only a few counts. V usage is TRBV9 and J usage is TRBJ2-2, with 10 nucleotides matching TRBD1. The CDR3 length is 16 residues. Germline V CDR1 and CDR2: SGDLS, YYNGEE. With V trimmed by 0 bases and J by 5 bases, 4 bases remained unmatched. The CDR3, as DNA: TGTGCCAGCAGCGTAGGACAGGGGGCCGTTACCGGGGAGCTGTTTTTT. Translation: CASSVGQGAVTGELFF.

This clonotype was seen repeatedly, ten times or more. CDR3 loop: CASSIDRGDSPLHF. DNA for the CDR3: TGCGCCAGCAGCATTGACAGGGGGGATTCACCCCTCCACTTT. J is TRBJ1-6 and V is TRBV5-1, with 9 bases aligning to TRBD1. Trimming at V came to 4 bases and at J to 8 bases, leaving 4 bases not matched to a gene. Germline V gene data show CDR1 as SGHRS and CDR2 as YFSETQ. This CDR3 spans 14 amino acids.

This clonotype was seen only a few times. The V gene is TRBV6-4, the J gene TRBJ2-5; TRBD1 is a possible D gene (6 bases). Trimming took off 5 bases at V and 3 bases at J, with 13 bases between the two ends. This CDR3 has 14 residues. CDR1 is MRHNA and CDR2 is SNTAGT in the germline V gene. This chain's CDR3 is CASSPRDNKETQYF. The CDR3 region has the DNA TGTGCCAGCAGTCCCCGGGACAACAAAGAGACCCAGTACTTC.

This clonotype was observed at least ten times. The V call is TRBV3-1, the J call TRBJ1-1; perhaps TRBD1 as D (5 bases). The V and J ends lost 4 bases and 1 base respectively, with 13 bases between them. The CDR3 has 15 amino acids. The V gene's germline CDR1 is LGHDT and CDR2 YNNKEL (reference sequence). CDR3 nucleotide sequence: TGTGCCAGCAGCCCCAGCACTCAGGGGAACACTGAAGCTTTCTTT. As protein: CASSPSTQGNTEAFF.